This TCR beta chain was recovered during a study of T cell clonotyping in hematopoietic cell transplantation. Study in general: Recipients' pretransplant samples followed cytoreduction. The study's findings and limits: CD4 and CD8 repertoire contributions could not be separated without sorting. Graft donor and pretransplant recipient Inverse Simpson Index values predicted broader posttransplant TCR diversity.

Time point in this sample: recipient sample about 28 days before transplant, after cytoreduction. The CDR3 consists of 11 residues. Germline V gene sequence: CDR1 MNHNY, CDR2 SVGAGI (reference sequence). Trimming took 5 bases from V and 5 from J, leaving 6 bases between them. This clone was counted between two and nine times. Antigen: not known. The table came from immunoSEQ multiplex PCR; TCRdb's copy has only in-frame clones and leaves some out. This table has about 18,000 clones, 86% appearing once. The source material was peripheral blood mononuclear cells, sampled before stem cell transplant. This rearrangement joins TRBV6-6 to TRBJ1-1, with no clear D. The receptor comes from a man in his fifties or sixties with acute myeloid leukemia. Some clones in this sample may be carry-over from other donors' samples. The CDR3 region has the DNA TGTGCCAGCAGTCCGATGACTGAAGCTTTCTTT. Amino acids: CASSPMTEAFF.